This TCR beta chain was captured by sequencing in a study of shared clonotypes between healthy human individuals. TCRdb keeps only in-frame clones here, not all; method: immunoSEQ multiplex PCR. The sample comprises some 530,000 clones, 70% to 80% of which are singletons, and more than 10% rests with the top ten. V was trimmed by 6 bases and J by 3 bases, leaving 8 bases between them. The CDR3 has 12 amino acids. Germline V gives CDR1 SGHRS, CDR2 YFSETQ. This TCR was sampled from a woman aged 40-49 years in good health. Some clones in this sample may be carry-over from other donors' samples. The V call is TRBV5-1, the J call TRBJ2-3, with D perhaps matching TRBD2 (5 bases). The sequenced material came from PBMCs. CDR3 sequence (DNA): TGCGCCAGCACGACGGGAACAGATACGCAGTATTTT. Translation gives CASTTGTDTQYF. Based on the CDR3 plus reference TRBV5-1 and TRBJ2-3, the full variable domain is KAGVTQTPRYLIKTRGQQVTLSCSPISGHRSVSWYQQTPGQGLQFLFEYFSETQRNKGNFPGRFSGRQFSNSRSEMNVSTLELGDSALYLCASTTGTDTQYFGPGTRLTVL.